This TCR beta chain was obtained from a study of shared clonotypes between healthy human individuals. Trimming shortened V by 1 base and J by 5 bases, and 11 bases separated the two germline ends. Germline assignment: CDR1 SGHNT and CDR2 YENEEA. The CDR3 is made up of 14 amino acids. TCRdb's table, derived via immunoSEQ multiplex PCR, lists solely in-frame clones and lacks some. Here the sample spans around 2.5 million clones, 93% being singletons. The V gene is TRBV11-3, the J gene TRBJ2-5; TRBD2 is a possible D gene (6 bases). This TCR was sampled from a man in his late teens or twenties in good health. Some clones in this sample may be carry-over from other donors' samples. The specimen was naive CD4+ T cells from PBMCs. Subset in this sample: CD45RA+ positively selected. CDR3 amino acids: CASSLAREGETQYF. CDR3 sequence (DNA): TGTGCCAGCAGCTTAGCGCGGGAAGGGGAGACCCAGTACTTC.